These 18 T cell receptor beta chains share one sample of origin, sequenced in a study of human T cells and chemical hapten exposure. Noted time point: patch test 2, 6 weeks after DPC sensitization. Described treatment: therapeutic diphenylcyclopropenone sensitization with weekly scalp DPC. TCRdb redid the calling of the RACE reads with MiXCR, one entry per CDR3 protein. The data contain roughly 140,000 distinct CDR3 sequences, approximately 10% of them seen just once; the ten biggest clones take up about 1.3%. This material consisted of whole blood, taken in connection with sensitization to the hapten diphenylcyclopropenone (DPC). These receptor sequences come from a woman in her forties or fifties with alopecia areata. Some clones in this sample may be carry-over from other donors' samples.

Only a few counts were recorded for this clonotype. V is TRBV20-1 and J is TRBJ2-1, with D perhaps being TRBD1 or TRBD2 (5 bases each). The CDR3 sequence is 15 residues long. Trimming shortened V by 3 bases and J by 0 bases, and 12 bases separated the two germline ends. Germline V gene sequence: CDR1 DFQATT, CDR2 SNEGSKA (reference sequence). The CDR3 protein is CSASKGPSSYNEQFF. The CDR3 DNA is TGCAGTGCTAGTAAGGGACCGAGCTCCTACAATGAGCAGTTCTTC.

The chain links TRBV6-6 to TRBJ2-5; D assignment may be TRBD1 or TRBD2 (5 bases each). The CDR3 sequence is 14 residues long. Germline V lookup: CDR1 MNHNY, CDR2 SVGAGI (reference sequence). Trimming shortened V by 2 bases and J by 7 bases, and 14 bases separated the two germline ends. CDR3 DNA sequence: TGTGCCAGCAGTTACCCCGGGACCCCGGGGACCCAGTACTTC. This encodes CASSYPGTPGTQYF.

With respect to this clonotype: The CDR3 does not close with the conserved phenylalanine or tryptophan, likely indicating a read error. V gene TRBV12-3 or TRBV12-4 combines with J gene TRBJ2-1, with 10 positions matching TRBD2. The CDR3 contains 14 residues. The trim removed 3 bases at V and 9 bases at J, leaving 5 bases unmatched. The DNA for the CDR3 is TGTGCCAGCAGTTTGGTAAGCGGGAGGGGTGAGCAGTTCTTG. Amino acid sequence: CASSLVSGRGEQFL.

This chain uses TRBV11-2 with TRBJ2-2; D is unclear. Germline V gene sequence: CDR1 SGHAT, CDR2 FQNNGV. V was pared by 5 bases and J by 1 base, with 8 bases between. CDR3 size: 14 residues. For the CDR3, the DNA is TGTGCCAGCAGCATGGCCAGGAACACCGGGGAGCTGTTTTTT. Its translation is CASSMARNTGELFF.

The sample holds many counts of this clonotype. The rearrangement joins TRBV10-2 to TRBJ1-3, with D maybe TRBD1 (5 bases). CDR1 and CDR2 (germline): WSHSY, SAAADI. The CDR3 consists of 13 residues. V dropped 8 bases and J dropped 0 bases, with 8 bases sitting between them. As DNA, the CDR3 is TGCGCCAGCGGCGACAGCTCTGGAAACACCATATATTTT. It codes for CASGDSSGNTIYF.

This clonotype was counted at least ten times. The chain couples TRBV29-1 to TRBJ2-1; D is unclear. Trimming took 7 bases from V and 7 from J, leaving 11 bases between them. The CDR3 runs to 11 residues. The germline CDR1 and CDR2 sequences are SQVTM and ANQGSEA. For the CDR3, the DNA is TGCAGCGCTAAAGCCTGGAATGAGCAGTTCTTC. Translation: CSAKAWNEQFF.

This clonotype was counted only a few times. The chain joins TRBV5-4 to TRBJ2-1, with D perhaps TRBD2 (7 bases). V dropped 1 base and J dropped 7 bases, with 15 bases sitting between them. Germline V gene sequence: CDR1 SGHNT, CDR2 YYREEE (reference sequence). This CDR3 is 15 amino acids long. CDR3: CASSLQQGAGNEQFF. The CDR3 nucleotides read TGTGCCAGCAGCTTGCAACAGGGAGCGGGAAATGAGCAGTTCTTC.

The rearrangement links TRBV2 to TRBJ2-5; TRBD1 matches 7 bases. CDR3 size: 13 residues. Germline CDR1 is SNHLY and CDR2 is FYNNEI. The J segment lost 1 base and the V segment lost 6 bases, leaving 2 bases of the junction unmatched. CDR3 in amino acids: CASSGTVQETQYF. CDR3 coding DNA: TGTGCCAGCAGCGGGACAGTCCAAGAGACCCAGTACTTC.

This clonotype was counted at least ten times. The chain has TRBV11-2 and TRBJ1-2; 8 nucleotides align to TRBD1. Unmatched junction bases numbered 4, after V lost 6 bases and J lost 4 bases. The V gene's germline CDR1 is SGHAT and CDR2 FQNNGV. The CDR3 runs to 13 residues. The CDR3 region has the DNA TGTGCCAGCAGAACCGGGACAGGCTATGGCTACACCTTC. This encodes CASRTGTGYGYTF.

This clonotype was seen at least ten times. The chain has TRBV28 and TRBJ2-1, with 13 nucleotides matching TRBD2. The CDR3 totals 16 residues. CDR1 and CDR2 from the germline V gene are MDHEN and SYDVKM. The junction had 9 bases not matched to a gene; V was cut back by 6 bases and J by 7 bases. CDR3 region: CASSLGKGLAGNEQFF. In DNA form, the CDR3 reads TGTGCCAGCAGCCTGGGGAAGGGACTAGCGGGAAATGAGCAGTTCTTC.

The chain combines TRBV18 with TRBJ2-5; TRBD2 is a possible D gene (6 bases). Trimming stripped 5 bases from V and 4 bases from J, with 29 bases between. Germline loops: CDR1 KGHSH, CDR2 LQKENI. The CDR3 covers 19 residues. CDR3 region: CASSAPRSSVRTGGETQYF. CDR3 DNA: TGTGCCAGCTCAGCCCCGCGGTCTAGCGTCAGGACCGGGGGAGAGACCCAGTACTTC.

The chain carries TRBV9 and TRBJ2-1; TRBD2 matches at 7 bases. This CDR3 comprises 16 residues. Germline V gene sequence: CDR1 SGDLS, CDR2 YYNGEE. After removal of 0 bases from V and 2 bases from J, the junction contained 5 bases not matched to a gene. CDR3 loop: CASSVVGGGTYNEQFF. The DNA for the CDR3 is TGTGCCAGCAGCGTAGTCGGGGGAGGGACCTACAATGAGCAGTTCTTC.

The rearrangement uses TRBV12-3 or TRBV12-4 and TRBJ2-5; the match to TRBD1 covers 7 bases. The V gene end was trimmed by 6 bases and the J gene end by 5 bases; junction bases not matched to a gene: 3. This CDR3 is 12 amino acids long. DNA for the CDR3: TGTGCCAGCAGCAGGGGGTTGGAGACCCAGTACTTC. Its protein product is CASSRGLETQYF.

This clonotype was counted ten times or more. The genes are TRBV4-3 and TRBJ1-1, with TRBD1 as a possible D gene (6 bases). The V and J ends lost 0 bases and 8 bases respectively, with 13 bases between them. Germline CDR1 and CDR2: LGHNA and YSLEER. The CDR3 contains 14 residues. The CDR3: CASSQDGAGAEAFF. In nucleotides, the CDR3 is TGCGCCAGCAGCCAAGACGGGGCAGGGGCCGAAGCTTTCTTT.

This clonotype occurred a few times. This chain joins TRBV12-3 or TRBV12-4 and TRBJ2-4, with D possibly TRBD1 on 5 matching bases. The V end was cut by 10 bases, the J end by 0 bases, with 10 bases between. The CDR3 extends over 13 amino acids. CDR3 region: CATSDRAKNIQYF. In DNA, the CDR3 is TGTGCCACCTCTGACAGAGCCAAAAACATTCAGTACTTC.

The V call is TRBV5-1, the J call TRBJ2-1, with D unresolved. Trimming pared 4 bases from V and 10 bases from J, leaving 9 bases between. The CDR3 length is 11 residues. The V gene's germline CDR1 is SGHRS and CDR2 YFSETQ. The CDR3 spells CASSSGLEQFF. CDR3 nucleotide sequence: TGCGCCAGCAGCAGTGGGTTGGAGCAGTTCTTC. The complete variable domain, with remaining parts taken from reference TRBV5-1 and TRBJ2-1, reads KAGVTQTPRYLIKTRGQQVTLSCSPISGHRSVSWYQQTPGQGLQFLFEYFSETQRNKGNFPGRFSGRQFSNSRSEMNVSTLELGDSALYLCASSSGLEQFFGPGTRLTVL.

This clonotype was seen ten or more times. The V gene is TRBV20-1, the J gene TRBJ2-1; 10 bases are shared with TRBD2. This CDR3 region has 14 residues. Germline values: CDR1 DFQATT, CDR2 SNEGSKA (reference sequence). V shed 3 bases and J 5 bases; nucleotides not matched to a gene: 4. The chain's CDR3 is CSARALAGNNEQFF. The CDR3 DNA reads TGCAGTGCTAGGGCACTAGCGGGGAACAATGAGCAGTTCTTC.

The chain employs TRBV9 and TRBJ2-5; TRBD2 matches at 11 bases. The CDR3 spans 17 residues. V shed 4 bases and J 0 bases; nucleotides not matched to a gene: 8. CDR1 is SGDLS, CDR2 YYNGEE, per germline. The CDR3 here is CASSPGGLAGNQETQYF. CDR3 nucleotide sequence: TGTGCCAGCAGCCCGGGCGGACTAGCGGGCAACCAAGAGACCCAGTACTTC.